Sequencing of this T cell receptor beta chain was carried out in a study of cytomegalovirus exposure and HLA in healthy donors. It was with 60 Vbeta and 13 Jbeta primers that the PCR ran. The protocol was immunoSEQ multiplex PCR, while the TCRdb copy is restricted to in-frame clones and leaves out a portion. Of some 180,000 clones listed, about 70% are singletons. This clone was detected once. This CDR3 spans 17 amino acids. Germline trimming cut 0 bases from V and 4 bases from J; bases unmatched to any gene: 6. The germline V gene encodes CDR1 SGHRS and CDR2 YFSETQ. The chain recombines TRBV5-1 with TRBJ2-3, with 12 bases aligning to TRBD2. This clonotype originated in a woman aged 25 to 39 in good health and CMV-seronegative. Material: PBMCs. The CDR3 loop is CASSLGLAGGVADTQYF. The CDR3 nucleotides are TGCGCCAGCAGCTTGGGTCTAGCGGGAGGGGTGGCAGATACGCAGTATTTT.